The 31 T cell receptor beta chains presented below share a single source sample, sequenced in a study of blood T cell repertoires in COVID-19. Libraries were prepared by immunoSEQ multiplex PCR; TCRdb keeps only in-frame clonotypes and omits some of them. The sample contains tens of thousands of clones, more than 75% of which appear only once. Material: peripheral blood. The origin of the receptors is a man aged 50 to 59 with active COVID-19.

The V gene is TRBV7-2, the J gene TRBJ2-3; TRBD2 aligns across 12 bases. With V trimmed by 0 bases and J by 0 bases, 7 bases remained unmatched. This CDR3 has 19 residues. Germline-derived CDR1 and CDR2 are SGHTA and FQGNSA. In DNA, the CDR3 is TGTGCCAGCAGCTTAGCTCTAGCGGGGGGGATCTCTAGCACAGATACGCAGTATTTT. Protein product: CASSLALAGGISSTDTQYF.

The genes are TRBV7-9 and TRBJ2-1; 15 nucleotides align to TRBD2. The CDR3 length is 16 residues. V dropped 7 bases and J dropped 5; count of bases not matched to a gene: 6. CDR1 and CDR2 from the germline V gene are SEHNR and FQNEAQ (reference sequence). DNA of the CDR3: TGTGCCAGCAACGGACTAGCGGGAGGGGGGGACAATGAGCAGTTCTTC. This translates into CASNGLAGGGDNEQFF.

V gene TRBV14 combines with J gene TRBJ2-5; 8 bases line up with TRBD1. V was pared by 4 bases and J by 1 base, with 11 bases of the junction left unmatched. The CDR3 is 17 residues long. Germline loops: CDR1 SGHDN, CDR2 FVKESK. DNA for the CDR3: TGTGCCAGCAGCCTTTTTTTCGGACAGGGCGCCCAAGAGACCCAGTACTTC. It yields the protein CASSLFFGQGAQETQYF.

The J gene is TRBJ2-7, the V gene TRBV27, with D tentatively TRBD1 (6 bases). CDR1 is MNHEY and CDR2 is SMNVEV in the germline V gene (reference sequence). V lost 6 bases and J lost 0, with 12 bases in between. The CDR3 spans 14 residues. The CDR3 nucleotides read TGTGCCAGCAGACGACAGGCCAGCTCCTACGAGCAGTACTTC. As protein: CASRRQASSYEQYF.

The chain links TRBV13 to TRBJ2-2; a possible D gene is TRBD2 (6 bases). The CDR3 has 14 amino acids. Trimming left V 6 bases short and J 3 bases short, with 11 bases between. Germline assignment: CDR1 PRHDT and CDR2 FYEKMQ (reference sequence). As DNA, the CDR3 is TGTGCCAGCAGTCCCGGCGGGGACACCGGGGAGCTGTTTTTT. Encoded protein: CASSPGGDTGELFF. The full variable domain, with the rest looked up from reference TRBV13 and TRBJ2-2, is AAGVIQSPRHLIKEKRETATLKCYPIPRHDTVYWYQQGPGQDPQFLISFYEKMQSDKGSIPDRFSAQQFSDYHSELNMSSLELGDSALYFCASSPGGDTGELFFGEGSRLTVL.

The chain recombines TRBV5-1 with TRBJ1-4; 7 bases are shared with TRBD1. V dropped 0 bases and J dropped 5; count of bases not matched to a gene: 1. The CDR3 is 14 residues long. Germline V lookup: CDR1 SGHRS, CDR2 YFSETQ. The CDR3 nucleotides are TGCGCCAGCAGCTTGGAGACAGGGAATGAAAAACTGTTTTTT. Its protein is CASSLETGNEKLFF. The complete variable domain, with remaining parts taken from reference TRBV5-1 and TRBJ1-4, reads KAGVTQTPRYLIKTRGQQVTLSCSPISGHRSVSWYQQTPGQGLQFLFEYFSETQRNKGNFPGRFSGRQFSNSRSEMNVSTLELGDSALYLCASSLETGNEKLFFGSGTQLSVL.

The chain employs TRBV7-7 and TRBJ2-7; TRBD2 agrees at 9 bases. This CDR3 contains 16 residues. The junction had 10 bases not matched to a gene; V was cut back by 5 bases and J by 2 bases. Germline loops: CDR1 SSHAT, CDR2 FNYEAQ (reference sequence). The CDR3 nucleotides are TGTGCCAGCAGCCCCGGTCCTCCTAGCGGGACCTACGAGCAGTACTTC. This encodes CASSPGPPSGTYEQYF.

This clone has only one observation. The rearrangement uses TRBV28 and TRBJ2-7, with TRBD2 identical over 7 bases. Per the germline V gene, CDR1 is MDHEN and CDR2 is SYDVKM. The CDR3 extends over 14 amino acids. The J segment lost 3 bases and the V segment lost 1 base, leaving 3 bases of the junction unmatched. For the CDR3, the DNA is TGTGCCAGCAGTTTATATGGGGGGGACTACGAGCAGTACTTC. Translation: CASSLYGGDYEQYF.

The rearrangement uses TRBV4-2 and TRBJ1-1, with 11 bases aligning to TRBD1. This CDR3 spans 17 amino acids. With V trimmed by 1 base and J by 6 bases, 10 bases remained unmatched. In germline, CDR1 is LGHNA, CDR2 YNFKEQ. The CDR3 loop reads CASSQGFPGQGVPEAFF. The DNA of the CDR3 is TGTGCCAGCAGCCAAGGCTTCCCGGGACAGGGGGTGCCTGAAGCTTTCTTT.

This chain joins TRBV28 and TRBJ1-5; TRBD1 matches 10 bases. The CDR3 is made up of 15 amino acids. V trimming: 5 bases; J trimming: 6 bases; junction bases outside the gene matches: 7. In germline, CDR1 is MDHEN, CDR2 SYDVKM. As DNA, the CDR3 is TGTGCCAGCAGTCGAAGACAGGGGGCCGGTCAGCCCCAGCATTTT. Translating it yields CASSRRQGAGQPQHF.

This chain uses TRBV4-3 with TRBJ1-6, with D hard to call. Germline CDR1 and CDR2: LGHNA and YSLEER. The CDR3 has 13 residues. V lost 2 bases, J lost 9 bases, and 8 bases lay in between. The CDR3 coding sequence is TGCGCCAGCAGCCAAAGCCCCGGTTCACCCCTCCACTTT. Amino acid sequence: CASSQSPGSPLHF.

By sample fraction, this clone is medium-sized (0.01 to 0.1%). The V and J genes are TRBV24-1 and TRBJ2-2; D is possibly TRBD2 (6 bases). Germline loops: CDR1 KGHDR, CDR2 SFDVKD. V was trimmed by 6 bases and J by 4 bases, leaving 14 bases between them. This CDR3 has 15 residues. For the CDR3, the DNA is TGTGCCACCAGTCCCACGCGGGATAGCACCGGGGAGCTGTTTTTT. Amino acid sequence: CATSPTRDSTGELFF.

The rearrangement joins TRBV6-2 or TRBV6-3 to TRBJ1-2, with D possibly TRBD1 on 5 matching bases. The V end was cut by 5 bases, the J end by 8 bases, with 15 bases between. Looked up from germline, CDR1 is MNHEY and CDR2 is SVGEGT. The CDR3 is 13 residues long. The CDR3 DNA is TGTGCCAGCAGTATGAGCCGGGGGAAGGGCTACACCTTC. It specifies CASSMSRGKGYTF.

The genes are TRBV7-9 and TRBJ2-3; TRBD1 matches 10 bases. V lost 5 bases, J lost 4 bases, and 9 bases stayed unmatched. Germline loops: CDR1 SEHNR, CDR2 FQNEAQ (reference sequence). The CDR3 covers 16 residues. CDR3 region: CASSPPGTGDPDTQYF. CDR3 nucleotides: TGTGCCAGCAGCCCGCCTGGGACAGGGGACCCAGATACGCAGTATTTT.

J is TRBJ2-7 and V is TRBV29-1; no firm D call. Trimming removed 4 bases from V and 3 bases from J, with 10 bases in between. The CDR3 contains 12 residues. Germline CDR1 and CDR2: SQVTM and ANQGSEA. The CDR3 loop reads CSVGRNLYEQYF. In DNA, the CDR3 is TGCAGCGTTGGGCGGAACCTCTACGAGCAGTACTTC.

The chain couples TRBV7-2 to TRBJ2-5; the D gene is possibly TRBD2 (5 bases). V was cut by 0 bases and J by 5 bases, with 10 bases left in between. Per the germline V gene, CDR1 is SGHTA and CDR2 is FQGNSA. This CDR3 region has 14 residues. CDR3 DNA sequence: TGTGCCAGCAGCTTAGCGCGGGCAGCGGAGACCCAGTACTTC. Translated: CASSLARAAETQYF.

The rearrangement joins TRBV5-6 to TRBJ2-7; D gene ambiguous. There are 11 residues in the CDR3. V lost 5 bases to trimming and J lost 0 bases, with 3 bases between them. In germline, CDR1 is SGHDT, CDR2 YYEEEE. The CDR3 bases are TGTGCCAGCAGTCACTCCTACGAGCAGTACTTC. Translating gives CASSHSYEQYF.

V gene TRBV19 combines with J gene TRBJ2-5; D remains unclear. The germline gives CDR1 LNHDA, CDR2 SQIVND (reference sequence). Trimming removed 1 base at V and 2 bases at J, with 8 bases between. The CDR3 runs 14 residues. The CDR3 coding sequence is TGTGCCAGTAGTATAGGCCGAGAACAAGAGACCCAGTACTTC. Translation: CASSIGREQETQYF.

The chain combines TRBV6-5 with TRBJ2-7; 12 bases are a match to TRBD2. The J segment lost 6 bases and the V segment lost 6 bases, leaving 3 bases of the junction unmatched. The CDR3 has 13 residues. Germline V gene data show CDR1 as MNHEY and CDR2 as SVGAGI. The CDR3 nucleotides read TGTGCCAGCAGGACTAGCGGGAGTACCGAGCAGTACTTC. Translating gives CASRTSGSTEQYF.

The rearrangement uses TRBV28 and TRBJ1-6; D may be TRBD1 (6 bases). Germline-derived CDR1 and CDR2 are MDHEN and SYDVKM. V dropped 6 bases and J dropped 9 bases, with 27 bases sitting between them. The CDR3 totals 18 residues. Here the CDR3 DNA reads TGTGCCAGCAGCCAACCTACACAGGGCCGGGAAGTCGGTTCACCCCTCCACTTT. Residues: CASSQPTQGREVGSPLHF.

The CDR3 nucleotides are TGTGCCAGCAGTCCACTTTACGGGACAGGGGGCGCCTACGAGCAGTACTTC. It codes for CASSPLYGTGGAYEQYF. The genes are TRBV27 and TRBJ2-7; 12 positions agree with TRBD1. CDR3 size: 17 residues. The germline V gene encodes CDR1 MNHEY and CDR2 SMNVEV (reference sequence). The J segment lost 2 bases and the V segment lost 5 bases, leaving 10 bases of the junction unmatched.

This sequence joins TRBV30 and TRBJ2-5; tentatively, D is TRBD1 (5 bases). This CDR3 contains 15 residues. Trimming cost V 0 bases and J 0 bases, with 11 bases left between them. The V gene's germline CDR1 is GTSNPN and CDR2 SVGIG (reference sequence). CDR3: CAWSVGQGYQETQYF. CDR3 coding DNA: TGTGCCTGGAGTGTAGGGCAGGGTTACCAAGAGACCCAGTACTTC.

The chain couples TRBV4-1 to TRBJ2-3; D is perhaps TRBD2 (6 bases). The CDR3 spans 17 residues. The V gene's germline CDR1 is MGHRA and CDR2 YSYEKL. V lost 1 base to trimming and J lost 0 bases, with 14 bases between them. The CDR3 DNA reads TGCGCCAGCAGCCAAGCATTAGGCGGGGCGAGCACAGATACGCAGTATTTT. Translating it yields CASSQALGGASTDTQYF.

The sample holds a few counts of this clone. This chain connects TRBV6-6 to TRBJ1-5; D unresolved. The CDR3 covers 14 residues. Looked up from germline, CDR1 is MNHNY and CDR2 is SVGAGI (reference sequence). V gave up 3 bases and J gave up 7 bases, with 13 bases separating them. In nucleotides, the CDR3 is TGTGCCAGCAGTTATACGGCAGGCACCCAGCCCCAGCATTTT. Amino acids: CASSYTAGTQPQHF.

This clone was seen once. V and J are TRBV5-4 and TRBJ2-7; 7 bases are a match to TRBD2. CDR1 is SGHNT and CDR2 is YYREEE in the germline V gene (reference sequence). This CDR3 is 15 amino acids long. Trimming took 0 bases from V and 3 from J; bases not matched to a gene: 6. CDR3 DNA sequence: TGTGCCAGCAGCTTGGCCAACCAGCGGGACTACGAGCAGTACTTC. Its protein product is CASSLANQRDYEQYF. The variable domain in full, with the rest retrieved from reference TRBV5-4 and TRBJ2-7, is ETGVTQSPTHLIKTRGQQVTLRCSSQSGHNTVSWYQQALGQGPQFIFQYYREEENGRGNFPPRFSGLQFPNYSSELNVNALELDDSALYLCASSLANQRDYEQYFGPGTRLTVT.

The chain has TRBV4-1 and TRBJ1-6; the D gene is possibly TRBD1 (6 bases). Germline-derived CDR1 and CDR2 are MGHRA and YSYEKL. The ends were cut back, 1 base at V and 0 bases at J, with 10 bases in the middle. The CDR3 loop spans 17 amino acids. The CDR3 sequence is CASSQGKGGSYNSPLHF. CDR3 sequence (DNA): TGCGCCAGCAGCCAAGGGAAAGGGGGCTCCTATAATTCACCCCTCCACTTT.

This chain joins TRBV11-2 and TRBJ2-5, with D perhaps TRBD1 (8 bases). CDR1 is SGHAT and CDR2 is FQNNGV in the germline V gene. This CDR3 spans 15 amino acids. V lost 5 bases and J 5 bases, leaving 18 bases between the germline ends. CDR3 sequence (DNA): TGTGCCAGCAGCCCTCGACAGGGGAGGGAGGAGACCCAGTACTTC. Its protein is CASSPRQGREETQYF. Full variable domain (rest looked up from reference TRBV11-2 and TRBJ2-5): EAGVAQSPRYKIIEKRQSVAFWCNPISGHATLYWYQQILGQGPKLLIQFQNNGVVDDSQLPKDRFSAERLKGVDSTLKIQPAKLEDSAVYLCASSPRQGREETQYFGPGTRLLVL.

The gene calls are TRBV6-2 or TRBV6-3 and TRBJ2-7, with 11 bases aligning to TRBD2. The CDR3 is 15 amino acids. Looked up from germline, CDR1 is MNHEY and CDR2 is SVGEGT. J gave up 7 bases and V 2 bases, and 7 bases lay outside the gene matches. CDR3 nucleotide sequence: TGTGCCAGCAGTTACGATCTAGCGGGGGGAAATGAGCAGTACTTC. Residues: CASSYDLAGGNEQYF.

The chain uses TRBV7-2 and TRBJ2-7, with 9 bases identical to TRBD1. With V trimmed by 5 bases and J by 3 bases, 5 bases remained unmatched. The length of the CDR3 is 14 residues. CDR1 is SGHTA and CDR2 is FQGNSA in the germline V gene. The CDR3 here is CASSSRQGGYEQYF. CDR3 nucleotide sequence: TGTGCCAGCAGCAGTCGACAGGGGGGCTACGAGCAGTACTTC.

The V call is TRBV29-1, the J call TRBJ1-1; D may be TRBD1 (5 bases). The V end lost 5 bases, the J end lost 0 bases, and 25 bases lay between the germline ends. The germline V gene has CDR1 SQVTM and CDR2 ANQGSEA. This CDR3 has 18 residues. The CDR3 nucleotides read TGCAGCGTTTCGGGCAGATGGGTCCACAGGTCCATGAACACTGAAGCTTTCTTT. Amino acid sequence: CSVSGRWVHRSMNTEAFF.

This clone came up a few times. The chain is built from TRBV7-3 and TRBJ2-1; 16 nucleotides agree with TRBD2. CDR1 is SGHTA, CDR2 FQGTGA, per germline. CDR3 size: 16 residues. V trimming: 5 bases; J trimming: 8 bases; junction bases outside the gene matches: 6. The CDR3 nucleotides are TGTGCCAGCAGCCCCGGGACTAGCGGGGGGGTAGATGAGCAGTTCTTC. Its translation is CASSPGTSGGVDEQFF.